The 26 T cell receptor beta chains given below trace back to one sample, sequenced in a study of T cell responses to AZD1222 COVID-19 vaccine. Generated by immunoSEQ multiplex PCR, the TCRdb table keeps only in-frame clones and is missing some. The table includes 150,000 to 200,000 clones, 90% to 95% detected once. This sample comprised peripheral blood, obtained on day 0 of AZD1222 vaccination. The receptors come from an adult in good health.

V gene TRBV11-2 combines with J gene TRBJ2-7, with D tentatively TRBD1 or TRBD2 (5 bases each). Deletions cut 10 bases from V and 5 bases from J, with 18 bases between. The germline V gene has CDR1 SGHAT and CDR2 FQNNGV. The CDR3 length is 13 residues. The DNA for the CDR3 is TGTGCCATCGCTGGGGGTGGACTCGACGAGCAGTACTTC. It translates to CAIAGGGLDEQYF.

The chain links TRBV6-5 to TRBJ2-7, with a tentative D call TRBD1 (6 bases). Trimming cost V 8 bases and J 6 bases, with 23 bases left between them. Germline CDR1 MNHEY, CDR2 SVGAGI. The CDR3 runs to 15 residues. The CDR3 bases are TGTGCCAGCCGGGACAAGGGGCTAGCTGGGTTCGAGCAGTACTTC. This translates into CASRDKGLAGFEQYF.

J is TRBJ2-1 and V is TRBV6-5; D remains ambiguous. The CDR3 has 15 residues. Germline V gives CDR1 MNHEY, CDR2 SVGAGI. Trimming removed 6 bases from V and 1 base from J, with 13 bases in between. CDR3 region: CASRDNLVSYNEQFF. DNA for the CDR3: TGTGCCAGCAGGGATAATTTAGTGTCCTACAATGAGCAGTTCTTC.

This CDR3 reads CASSVASSGSPYEQYF. CDR3 bases: TGTGCCAGCAGCGTAGCTTCGAGCGGGAGTCCCTACGAGCAGTACTTC. The chain recombines TRBV9 with TRBJ2-7, with TRBD2 matching 8 bases. V lost 0 bases to trimming and J lost 2 bases; unmatched junction nucleotides: 7. CDR3 size: 16 residues. CDR1 and CDR2 (germline): SGDLS, YYNGEE. Complete variable domain (other parts from reference TRBV9 and TRBJ2-7): DSGVTQTPKHLITATGQRVTLRCSPRSGDLSVYWYQQSLDQGLQFLIQYYNGEERAKGNILERFSAQQFPDLHSELNLSSLELGDSALYFCASSVASSGSPYEQYFGPGTRLTVT.

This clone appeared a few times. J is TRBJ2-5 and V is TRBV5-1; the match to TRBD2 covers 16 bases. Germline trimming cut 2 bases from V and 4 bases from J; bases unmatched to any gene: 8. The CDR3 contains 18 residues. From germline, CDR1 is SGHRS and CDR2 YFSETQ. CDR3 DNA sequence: TGCGCCAGCAGCTTTCCCGGGACTAGCGGGAGGGCCCCAGAGACCCAGTACTTC. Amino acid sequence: CASSFPGTSGRAPETQYF.

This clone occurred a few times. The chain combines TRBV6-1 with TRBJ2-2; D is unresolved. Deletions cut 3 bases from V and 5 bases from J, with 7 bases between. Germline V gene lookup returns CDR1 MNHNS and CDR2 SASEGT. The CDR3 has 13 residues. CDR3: CASSEGGTGELFF. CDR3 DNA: TGTGCCAGCAGTGAGGGTGGTACCGGGGAGCTGTTTTTT.

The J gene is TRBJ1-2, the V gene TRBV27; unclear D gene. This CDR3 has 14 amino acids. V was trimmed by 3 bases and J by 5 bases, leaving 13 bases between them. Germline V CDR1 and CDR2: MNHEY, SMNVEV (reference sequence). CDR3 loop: CASSFRTAPYGYTF. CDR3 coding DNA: TGTGCCAGCAGTTTCCGGACGGCCCCTTATGGCTACACCTTC.

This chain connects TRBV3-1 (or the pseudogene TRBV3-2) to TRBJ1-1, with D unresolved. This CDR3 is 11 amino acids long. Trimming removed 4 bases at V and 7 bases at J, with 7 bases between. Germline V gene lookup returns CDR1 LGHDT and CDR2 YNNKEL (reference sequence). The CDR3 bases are TGTGCCAGCAGCCGGGCAGGTGAAGCTTTCTTT. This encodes CASSRAGEAFF.

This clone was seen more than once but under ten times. The CDR3 nucleotides are TGTGCCAGCAGTCGAACCCAGGGAAACACCATATATTTT. Its translation: CASSRTQGNTIYF. The chain combines TRBV7-3 with TRBJ1-3; D ambiguous. CDR1 is SGHTA and CDR2 is FQGTGA in the germline V gene. V was shortened by 6 bases and J by 4 bases, with 10 bases between the two germline ends. CDR3 size: 13 residues.

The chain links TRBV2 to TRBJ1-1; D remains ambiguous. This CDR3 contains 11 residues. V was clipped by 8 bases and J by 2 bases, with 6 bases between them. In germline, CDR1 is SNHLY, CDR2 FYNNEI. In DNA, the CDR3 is TGTGCCAGCTTGACAAACACTGAAGCTTTCTTT. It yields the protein CASLTNTEAFF.

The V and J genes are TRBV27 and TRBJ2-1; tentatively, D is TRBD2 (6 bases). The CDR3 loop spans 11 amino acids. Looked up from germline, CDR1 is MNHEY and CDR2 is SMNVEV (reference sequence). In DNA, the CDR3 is TGTGTAAGCGGGCCCTACAATGAGCAGTTCTTC. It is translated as CVSGPYNEQFF.

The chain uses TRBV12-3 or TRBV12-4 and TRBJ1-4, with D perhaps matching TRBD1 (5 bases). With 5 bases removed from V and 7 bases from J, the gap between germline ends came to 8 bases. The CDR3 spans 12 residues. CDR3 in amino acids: CASSPGGEKLFF. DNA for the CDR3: TGTGCCAGCAGTCCTGGGGGTGAAAAACTGTTTTTT.

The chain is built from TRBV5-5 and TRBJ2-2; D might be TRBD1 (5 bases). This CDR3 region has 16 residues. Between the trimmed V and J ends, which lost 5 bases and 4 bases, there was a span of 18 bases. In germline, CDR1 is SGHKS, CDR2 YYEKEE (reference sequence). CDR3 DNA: TGTGCCAGCAGTTATACGTTAGCACAGGCCACCGGGGAGCTGTTTTTT. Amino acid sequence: CASSYTLAQATGELFF.

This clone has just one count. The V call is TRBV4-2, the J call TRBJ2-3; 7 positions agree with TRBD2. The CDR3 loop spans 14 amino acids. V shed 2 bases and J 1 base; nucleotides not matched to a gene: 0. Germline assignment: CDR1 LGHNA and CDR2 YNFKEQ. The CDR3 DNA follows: TGTGCCAGCAGCCAACTAGCGGGCACAGATACGCAGTATTTT. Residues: CASSQLAGTDTQYF.

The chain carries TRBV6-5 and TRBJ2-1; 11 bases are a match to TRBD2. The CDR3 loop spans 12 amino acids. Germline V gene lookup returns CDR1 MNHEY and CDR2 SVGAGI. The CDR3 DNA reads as TGTACATCTAGCGGGAGGCGGGATGAGCAGTTCTTC. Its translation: CTSSGRRDEQFF.

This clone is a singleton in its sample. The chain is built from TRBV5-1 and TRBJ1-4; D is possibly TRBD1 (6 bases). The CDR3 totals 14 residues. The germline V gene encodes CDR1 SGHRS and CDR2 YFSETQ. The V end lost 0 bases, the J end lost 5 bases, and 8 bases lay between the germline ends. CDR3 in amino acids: CASSLGRGNEKLFF. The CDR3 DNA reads TGCGCCAGCAGCTTGGGCAGGGGAAATGAAAAACTGTTTTTT.

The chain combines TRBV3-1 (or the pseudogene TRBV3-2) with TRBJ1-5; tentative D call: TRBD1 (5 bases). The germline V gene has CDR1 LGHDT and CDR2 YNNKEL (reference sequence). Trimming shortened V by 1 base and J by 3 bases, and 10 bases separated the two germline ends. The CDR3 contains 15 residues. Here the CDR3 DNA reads TGTGCCAGCAGCCAAGTGCCAGGGACCAATCAGCCCCAGCATTTT. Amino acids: CASSQVPGTNQPQHF.

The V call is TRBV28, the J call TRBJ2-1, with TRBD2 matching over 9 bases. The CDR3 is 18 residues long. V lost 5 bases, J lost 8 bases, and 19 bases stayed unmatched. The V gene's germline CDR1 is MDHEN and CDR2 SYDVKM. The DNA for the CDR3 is TGTGCCAGCAGTACTCTCATCAGTTTTGCGGGAGGGCCTTATGAGCAGTTCTTC. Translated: CASSTLISFAGGPYEQFF.

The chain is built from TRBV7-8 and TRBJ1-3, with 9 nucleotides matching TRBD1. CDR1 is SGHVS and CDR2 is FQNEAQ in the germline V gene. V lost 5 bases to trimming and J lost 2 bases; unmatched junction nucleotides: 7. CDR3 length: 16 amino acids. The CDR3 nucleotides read TGTGCCAGCAGCGAGACGGGACAGGGCCCTGGAAACACCATATATTTT. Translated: CASSETGQGPGNTIYF. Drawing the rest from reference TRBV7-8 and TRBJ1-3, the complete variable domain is GAGVSQSPRYKVAKRGQDVALRCDPISGHVSLFWYQQALGQGPEFLTYFQNEAQLDKSGLPSDRFFAERPEGSVSTLKIQRTQQEDSAVYLCASSETGQGPGNTIYFGEGSWLTVV.

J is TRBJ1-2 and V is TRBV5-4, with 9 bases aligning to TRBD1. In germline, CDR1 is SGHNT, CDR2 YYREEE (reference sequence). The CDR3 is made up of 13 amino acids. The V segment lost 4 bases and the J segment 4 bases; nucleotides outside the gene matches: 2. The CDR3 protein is CASSTDRGYGYTF. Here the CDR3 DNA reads TGTGCCAGCAGCACGGACAGGGGCTATGGCTACACCTTC.

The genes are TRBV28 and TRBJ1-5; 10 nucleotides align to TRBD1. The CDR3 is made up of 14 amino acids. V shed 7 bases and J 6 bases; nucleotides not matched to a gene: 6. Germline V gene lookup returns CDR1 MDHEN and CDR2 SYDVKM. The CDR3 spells CASIHRTGGQPQHF. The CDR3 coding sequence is TGTGCCAGCATTCACCGGACAGGGGGTCAGCCCCAGCATTTT.

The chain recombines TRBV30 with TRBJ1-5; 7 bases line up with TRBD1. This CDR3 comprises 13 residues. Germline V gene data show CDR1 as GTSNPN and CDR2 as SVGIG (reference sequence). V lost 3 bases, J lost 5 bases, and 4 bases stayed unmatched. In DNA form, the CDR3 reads TGTGCCTGGAGCCGACAGGGCGATCAGCCCCAGCATTTT. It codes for CAWSRQGDQPQHF.

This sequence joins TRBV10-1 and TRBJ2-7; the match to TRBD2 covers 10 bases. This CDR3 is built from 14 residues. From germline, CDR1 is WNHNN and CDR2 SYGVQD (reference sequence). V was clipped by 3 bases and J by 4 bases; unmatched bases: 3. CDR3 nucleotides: TGCGCCAGCAGTGAAAGCGGGAGGGCATACGAGCAGTACTTC. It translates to CASSESGRAYEQYF.

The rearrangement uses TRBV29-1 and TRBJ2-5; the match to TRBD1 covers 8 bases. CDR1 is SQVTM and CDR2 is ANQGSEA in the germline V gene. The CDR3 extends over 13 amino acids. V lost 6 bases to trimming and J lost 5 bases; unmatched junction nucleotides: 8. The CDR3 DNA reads TGCAGCGTATCACAGGGGGTAAGGGAGACCCAGTACTTC. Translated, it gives CSVSQGVRETQYF. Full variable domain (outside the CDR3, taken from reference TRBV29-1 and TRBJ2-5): SAVISQKPSRDICQRGTSLTIQCQVDSQVTMMFWYRQQPGQSLTLIATANQGSEATYESGFVIDKFPISRPNLTFSTLTVSNMSPEDSSIYLCSVSQGVRETQYFGPGTRLLVL.

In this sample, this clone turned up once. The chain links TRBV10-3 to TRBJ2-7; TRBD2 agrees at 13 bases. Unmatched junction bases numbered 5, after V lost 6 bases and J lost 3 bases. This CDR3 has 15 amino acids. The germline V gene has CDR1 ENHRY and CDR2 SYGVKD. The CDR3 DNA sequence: TGTGCCATCAGAGCGACTAGCGGGGGGCACTACGAGCAGTACTTC. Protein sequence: CAIRATSGGHYEQYF.

The CDR3 loop is CASRGDSLNYGYTF. The CDR3 nucleotides are TGCGCCAGCAGAGGGGACAGCCTTAACTATGGCTACACCTTC. This chain uses TRBV5-1 with TRBJ1-2; 7 bases map to TRBD1. The CDR3 loop spans 14 amino acids. The V gene end was trimmed by 5 bases and the J gene end by 1 base; junction bases not matched to a gene: 5. CDR1 and CDR2 from the germline V gene are SGHRS and YFSETQ. Full variable domain (outside the CDR3, taken from reference TRBV5-1 and TRBJ1-2): KAGVTQTPRYLIKTRGQQVTLSCSPISGHRSVSWYQQTPGQGLQFLFEYFSETQRNKGNFPGRFSGRQFSNSRSEMNVSTLELGDSALYLCASRGDSLNYGYTFGSGTRLTVV.